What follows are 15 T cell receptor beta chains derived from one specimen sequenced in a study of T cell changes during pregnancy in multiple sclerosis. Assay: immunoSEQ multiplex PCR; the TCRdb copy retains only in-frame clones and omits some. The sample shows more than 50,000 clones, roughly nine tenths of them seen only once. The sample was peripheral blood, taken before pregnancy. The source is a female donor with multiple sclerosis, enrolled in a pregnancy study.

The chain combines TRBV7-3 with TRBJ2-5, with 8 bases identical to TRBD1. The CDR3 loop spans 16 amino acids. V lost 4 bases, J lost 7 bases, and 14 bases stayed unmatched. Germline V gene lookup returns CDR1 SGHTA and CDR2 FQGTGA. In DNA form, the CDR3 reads TGTGCCAGCAGCTCCTCGACAGGGGCCGCCTTGGGGACCCAGTACTTC. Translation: CASSSSTGAALGTQYF.

DNA of the CDR3: TGTGCCAGTAGTATTCTCCTAATCGGGACTAGTTCCGCAGATACGCAGTATTTT. Its protein product is CASSILLIGTSSADTQYF. V usage is TRBV19 and J usage is TRBJ2-3; 8 nucleotides line up with TRBD2. CDR3 length: 18 residues. CDR1 and CDR2 (germline): LNHDA, SQIVND (reference sequence). V lost 3 bases to trimming and J lost 4 bases; unmatched junction nucleotides: 15.

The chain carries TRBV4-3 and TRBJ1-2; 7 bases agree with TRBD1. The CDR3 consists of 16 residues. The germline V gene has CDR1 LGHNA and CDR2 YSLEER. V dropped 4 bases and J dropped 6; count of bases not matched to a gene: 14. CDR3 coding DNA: TGCGCCAGCAGCCGTTGGACAGGCCATGGATCGGATGGCTACACCTTC. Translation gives CASSRWTGHGSDGYTF.

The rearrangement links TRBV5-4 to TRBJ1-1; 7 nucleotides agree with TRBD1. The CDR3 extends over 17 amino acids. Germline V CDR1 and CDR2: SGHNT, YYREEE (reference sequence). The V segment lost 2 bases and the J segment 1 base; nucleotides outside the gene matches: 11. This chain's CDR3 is CASSLSGTAPWNTEAFF. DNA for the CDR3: TGTGCCAGCAGCTTATCCGGGACAGCACCTTGGAACACTGAAGCTTTCTTT.

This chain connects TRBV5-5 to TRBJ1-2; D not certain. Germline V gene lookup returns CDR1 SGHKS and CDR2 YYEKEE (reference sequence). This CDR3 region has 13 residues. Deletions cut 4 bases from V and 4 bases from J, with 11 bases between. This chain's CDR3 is CASSEGSAYGYTF. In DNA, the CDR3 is TGTGCCAGCAGCGAGGGCAGCGCCTATGGCTACACCTTC.

The CDR3 nucleotides read TGTGCCAGTAGTCCCCAGGGACTAGCGGGGTACAATGAGCAGTTCTTC. Protein: CASSPQGLAGYNEQFF. This chain connects TRBV19 to TRBJ2-1, with 13 bases that match TRBD2. Germline lookup yields CDR1 LNHDA and CDR2 SQIVND (reference sequence). V lost 5 bases and J lost 4; bases outside the gene matches: 5. The CDR3 length is 16 residues.

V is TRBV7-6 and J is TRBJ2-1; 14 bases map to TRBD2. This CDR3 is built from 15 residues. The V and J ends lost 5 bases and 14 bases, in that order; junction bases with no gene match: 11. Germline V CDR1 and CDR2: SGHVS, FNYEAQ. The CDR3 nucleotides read TGTGCCAGCAGCCTAAACCCGACTAGCGGGGGGGCCGAGTTCTTC. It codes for CASSLNPTSGGAEFF.

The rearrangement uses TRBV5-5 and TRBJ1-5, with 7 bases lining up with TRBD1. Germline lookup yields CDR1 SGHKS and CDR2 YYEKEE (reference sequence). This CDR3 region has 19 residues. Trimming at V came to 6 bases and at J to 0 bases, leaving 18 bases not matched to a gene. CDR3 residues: CASKRPGGGAGYSNQPQHF. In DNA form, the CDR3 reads TGTGCCAGCAAGCGCCCAGGAGGGGGCGCGGGGTATAGCAATCAGCCCCAGCATTTT. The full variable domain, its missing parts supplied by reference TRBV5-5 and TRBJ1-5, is DAGVTQSPTHLIKTRGQQVTLRCSPISGHKSVSWYQQVLGQGPQFIFQYYEKEERGRGNFPDRFSARQFPNYSSELNVNALLLGDSALYLCASKRPGGGAGYSNQPQHFGDGTRLSIL.

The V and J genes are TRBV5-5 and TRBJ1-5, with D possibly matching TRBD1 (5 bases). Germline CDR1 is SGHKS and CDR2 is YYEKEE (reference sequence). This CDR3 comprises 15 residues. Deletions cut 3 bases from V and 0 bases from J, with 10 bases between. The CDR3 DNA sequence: TGTGCCAGCAGCTCTCAGGGATTTAGCAATCAGCCCCAGCATTTT. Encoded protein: CASSSQGFSNQPQHF.

CDR3 nucleotide sequence: TGTGCCAGCAGCGTAGTCCCAGTCCAGTCTGGGGCCAACGTCCTGACTTTC. It is translated as CASSVVPVQSGANVLTF. The chain couples TRBV9 to TRBJ2-6, with D uncertain. Trimming shortened V by 0 bases and J by 1 base, and 11 bases separated the two germline ends. CDR1 is SGDLS and CDR2 is YYNGEE in the germline V gene. This CDR3 region has 17 residues.

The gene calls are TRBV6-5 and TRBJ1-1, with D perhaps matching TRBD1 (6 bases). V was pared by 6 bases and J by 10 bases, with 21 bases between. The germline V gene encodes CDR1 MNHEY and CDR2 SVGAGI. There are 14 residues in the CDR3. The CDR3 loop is CASRRDTTFGTAFF. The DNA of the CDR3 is TGTGCCAGCAGACGGGACACCACATTTGGTACAGCTTTCTTT.

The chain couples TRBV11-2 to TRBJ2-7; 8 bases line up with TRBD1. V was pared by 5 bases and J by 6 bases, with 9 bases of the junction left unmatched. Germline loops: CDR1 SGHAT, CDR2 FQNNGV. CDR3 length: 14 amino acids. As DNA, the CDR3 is TGTGCCAGCAGCCCGGGGACAGGATGGGGCGAGCAGTACTTC. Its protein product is CASSPGTGWGEQYF.

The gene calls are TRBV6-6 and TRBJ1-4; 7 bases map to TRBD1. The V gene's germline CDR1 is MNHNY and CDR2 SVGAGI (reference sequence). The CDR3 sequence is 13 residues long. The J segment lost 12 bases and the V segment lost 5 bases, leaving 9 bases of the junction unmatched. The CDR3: CASSLDRTGELFF. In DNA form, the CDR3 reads TGTGCCAGCAGTCTTGATAGAACAGGGGAACTGTTTTTT.

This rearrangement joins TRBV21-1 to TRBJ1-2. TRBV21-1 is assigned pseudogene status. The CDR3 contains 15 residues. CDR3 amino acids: CASSKEQFYRGGYTF. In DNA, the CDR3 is TGTGCCAGCAGCAAAGAGCAATTCTATCGCGGCGGCTACACCTTC.

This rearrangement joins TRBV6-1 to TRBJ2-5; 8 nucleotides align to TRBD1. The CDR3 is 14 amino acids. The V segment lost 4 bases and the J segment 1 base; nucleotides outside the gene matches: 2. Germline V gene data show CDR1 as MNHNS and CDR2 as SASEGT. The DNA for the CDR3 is TGTGCCAGCAGTGTCACAGGGGGCCAAGAGACCCAGTACTTC. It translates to CASSVTGGQETQYF.